These T cell receptor beta chains were read from a single sample in a study of identifying expanded T cells in peripheral blood. TCRdb's table, derived via immunoSEQ multiplex PCR, lists solely in-frame clones and lacks some. The data show 85,000 to 120,000 clones, with 88% seen just once and 13% to 15% held by the top ten. Sequencing input: blood. Receptor source: a person between 18 and 75 years old in good health. Each CDR3 is given with its conserved first and last residue. The order of the fields is clone size, D gene, V gene, J gene, CDR3 length, CDR3 protein, CDR3 DNA. The D gene is left open where the match is weak. The size field is filled for only some rows; it gives once, few, many or a size class.

>NA|TRBD2|TRBV7-8|TRBJ2-4|15
CASSHTAGGKNIQYF
TGTGCCAGCAGCCACACGGCGGGAGGGAAAAACATTCAGTACTTC
>NA|TRBD1|TRBV27|TRBJ2-7|13
CASSLGQGAVQYF
TGTGCCAGCAGTTTGGGGCAGGGGGCAGTGCAGTACTTC
>NA|NA|TRBV7-8|TRBJ1-1|13
CASSVNVGAEAFF
TGTGCCAGCAGCGTTAACGTAGGGGCTGAAGCTTTCTTT
>NA|NA|TRBV7-2|TRBJ1-1|14
CASSLALPNTEAFF
TGTGCCAGCAGCTTAGCGCTTCCTAACACTGAAGCTTTCTTT
>NA|NA|TRBV7-2|TRBJ2-1|14
CASSLFQGGNEQFF
TGTGCCAGCAGCTTATTTCAGGGCGGGAATGAGCAGTTCTTC
>NA|NA|TRBV5-8|TRBJ1-5|16
CASSFRTEYSNQPQHF
TGTGCCAGCAGCTTTAGGACCGAATATAGCAATCAGCCCCAGCATTTT
>NA|TRBD1|TRBV11-2|TRBJ1-2|14
CASSQDRERFGYTF
TGTGCCAGCAGCCAGGACAGGGAGCGTTTCGGCTACACCTTC
>NA|TRBD2|TRBV19|TRBJ2-5|13
CASSRGLEKTQYF
TGTGCCAGTAGTAGGGGACTAGAGAAGACCCAGTACTTC
>NA|NA|TRBV6-1|TRBJ2-7|18
CASSELGDSRAGGGEQYF
TGTGCCAGCAGTGAATTGGGGGATTCTCGGGCAGGAGGGGGCGAGCAGTACTTC
>NA|TRBD2|TRBV5-1|TRBJ2-3|17
CASSPRGAGGDEDTQYF
TGCGCCAGCAGCCCGCGGGGAGCGGGAGGGGATGAAGATACGCAGTATTTT
>NA|TRBD2|TRBV7-3|TRBJ2-1|16
CASSSNRGDSYNEQFF
TGTGCCAGCAGCTCGAATCGGGGGGACTCCTACAATGAGCAGTTCTTC
>few|NA|TRBV25-1|TRBJ2-7|13
CASSPSKSYEQYF
TGTGCCAGCAGTCCCTCGAAATCCTACGAGCAGTACTTC
>NA|NA|TRBV28|TRBJ2-2|12
CASSLGLGELFF
TGTGCCAGCAGCCTTGGTCTCGGGGAGCTGTTTTTT
>NA|NA|TRBV4-2|TRBJ2-7|15
CASSQGQGLTYEQYF
TGTGCCAGCAGCCAGGGGCAGGGGCTTACCTACGAGCAGTACTTC